This T cell receptor (beta chain) was sequenced for a study of T-cell memory formation after mild COVID-19 (dated by TCRdb to the early 2020s). Context from the whole study: TCR sequence clusters from the two donors were largely donor specific. Two young, previously healthy adult volunteers made up the cohort, one male and one female. In a couple of donors, T-cell clones that expanded and contracted after mild COVID-19 were tracked by sequencing TCRalpha and TCRbeta repertoires over time.

General conclusions and limits of the study: Some responding clones were detected in pre-infection memory, which suggested that pre-existing cross-reactive memory T cells had joined the SARS-CoV-2 response. Contracting CD4+ clones turned up mainly in the CM and EM memory subsets, whereas EMRA was where CD8+ clones were enriched. The study covered only a couple of mild cases, and larger cohorts including severe cases with pre-infection samples were considered necessary. SARS-CoV-2 specificity of the second-wave clones peaking on day 37 was not confirmed. From day 15 to 85, contracting clones showed balanced CD4/CD8 phenotypes, whereas a second wave of clones that expanded from day 15 to 37 leaned towards CD4+.

Ficoll-Paque density gradient centrifugation was the method used to isolate PBMCs. The instrument was an Illumina NovaSeq 6000. TCRalpha and TCRbeta cDNA libraries were built by 5'RACE with constant-segment primers, adding sample barcodes and unique molecular identifiers. RNA was extracted from every sample with Trizol reagent. Libraries were amplified in two PCR steps, with a second sample barcode and Illumina TruSeq adapters added in the second step. The libraries were sequenced on an Illumina NovaSeq using 2 x 150 bp paired-end reads. On the study's bioinformatics: Demultiplexing of reads and collapsing into UMI-guided consensus sequences were performed with migec v1.2.7. Using mixcr v2.1.11, UMI consensuses were aligned to TRA and TRB V and J templates and then assembled into clonotypes. A clonotype was counted as expanded or contracted only if both edgeR and NoisET called the change significant, with noise models trained on biological replicates. For edgeR calls, the thresholds were a false discovery rate-adjusted p below 0.01 and a log2 fold-change of 1. As an exploratory analysis of dynamics, max-normalized trajectories of the 1000 most abundant clonotypes were examined with PCA combined with hierarchical clustering. The CD4 or CD8 phenotype of responding clones was assigned using the separately sequenced CD4+ and CD8+ repertoires. The public reads were quality trimmed at Q25 with fastp and then assembled into clones with MiXCR by TCRdb, keeping productive beta chains. For every CDR3 protein sequence, its rows merge into one entry that carries the most common genes and DNA. What appears here as the V and J calls and clone size reflects TCRdb's work, not the paper's. The sample table records around 300,000 distinct CDR3 sequences; 13% to 15% of these occur just once. The ten largest make up around 23% of the sample.

The cysteine opens and the phenylalanine closes a CDR3 of 14 amino acids. The sequence is cut down to CDR3 DNA, 42 bases in frame from base 1. From the germline V gene, CDR1 is SQVTM and CDR2 is ANQGSEA. V is cut by 6 bases and J by 0 bases, and the space between the germline ends is 12 bases. This clonotype was detected ten times or more. This clone's antigen is unknown. Per-base quality was not reported, and no clone a single base away is much larger than it. In this chain, TRBV29-1 is recombined with TRBJ1-3; a weak D assignment points to TRBD1 (5 bases agree). Input material: PBMCs or a T cell subset sorted from them (not recorded which). The TCR sequence derives from a man between 18 and 29 years old who had mild COVID-19 (a few samples of this study predate the infection). The sample titles of this study are shuffled in the database, so cell type and time point are left out; the donor was told from shared clones. This receptor has the CDR3 CSVVVGDSGNTIYF. The nucleotide sequence reads TGCAGCGTGGTCGTGGGGGACTCTGGAAACACCATATATTTT. Extended through the reference TRBV29-1 and TRBJ1-3 proteins, this CDR3 yields the full variable domain: SAVISQKPSRDICQRGTSLTIQCQVDSQVTMMFWYRQQPGQSLTLIATANQGSEATYESGFVIDKFPISRPNLTFSTLTVSNMSPEDSSIYLCSVVVGDSGNTIYFGEGSWLTVV.